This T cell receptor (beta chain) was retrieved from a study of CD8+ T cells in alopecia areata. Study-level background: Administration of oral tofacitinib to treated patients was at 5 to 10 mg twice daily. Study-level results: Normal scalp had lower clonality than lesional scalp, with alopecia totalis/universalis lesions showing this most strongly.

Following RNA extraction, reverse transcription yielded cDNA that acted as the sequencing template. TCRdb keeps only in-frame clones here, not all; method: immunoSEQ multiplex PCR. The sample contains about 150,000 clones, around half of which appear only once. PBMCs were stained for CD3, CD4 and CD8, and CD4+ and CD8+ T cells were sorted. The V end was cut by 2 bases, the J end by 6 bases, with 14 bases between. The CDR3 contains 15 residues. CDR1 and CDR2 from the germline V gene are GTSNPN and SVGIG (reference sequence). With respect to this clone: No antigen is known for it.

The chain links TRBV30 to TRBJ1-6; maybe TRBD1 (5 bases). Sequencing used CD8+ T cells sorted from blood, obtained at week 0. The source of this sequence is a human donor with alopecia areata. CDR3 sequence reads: CAWSLGPGPNSPLHF. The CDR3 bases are TGTGCCTGGAGTCTGGGACCGGGACCTAATTCACCCCTCCACTTT.